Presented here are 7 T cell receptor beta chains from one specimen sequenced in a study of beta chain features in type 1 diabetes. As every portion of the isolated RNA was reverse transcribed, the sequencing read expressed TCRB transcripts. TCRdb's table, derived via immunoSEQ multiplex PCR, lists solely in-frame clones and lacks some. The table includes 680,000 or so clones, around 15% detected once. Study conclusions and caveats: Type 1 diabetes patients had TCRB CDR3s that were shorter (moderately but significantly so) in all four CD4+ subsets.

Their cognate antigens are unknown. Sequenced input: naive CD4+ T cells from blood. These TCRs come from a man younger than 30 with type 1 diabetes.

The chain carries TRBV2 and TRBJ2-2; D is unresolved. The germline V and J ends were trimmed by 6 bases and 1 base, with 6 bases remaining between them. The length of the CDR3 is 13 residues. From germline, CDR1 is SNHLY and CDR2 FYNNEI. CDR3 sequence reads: CASRELNTGELFF. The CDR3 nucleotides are TGTGCCAGCAGAGAATTGAACACCGGGGAGCTGTTTTTT.

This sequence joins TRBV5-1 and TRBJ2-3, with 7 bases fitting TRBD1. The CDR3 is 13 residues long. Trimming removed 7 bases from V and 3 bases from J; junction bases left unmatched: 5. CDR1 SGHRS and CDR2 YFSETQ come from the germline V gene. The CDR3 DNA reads TGCGCCAGCCGACAGGGTACGACAGATACGCAGTATTTT. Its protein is CASRQGTTDTQYF. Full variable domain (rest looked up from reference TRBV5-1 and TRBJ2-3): KAGVTQTPRYLIKTRGQQVTLSCSPISGHRSVSWYQQTPGQGLQFLFEYFSETQRNKGNFPGRFSGRQFSNSRSEMNVSTLELGDSALYLCASRQGTTDTQYFGPGTRLTVL.

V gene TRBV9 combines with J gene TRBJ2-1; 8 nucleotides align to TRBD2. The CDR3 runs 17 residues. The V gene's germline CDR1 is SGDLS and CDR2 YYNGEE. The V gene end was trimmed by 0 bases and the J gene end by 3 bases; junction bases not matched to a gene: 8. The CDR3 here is CASSVGGSGTVYNEQFF. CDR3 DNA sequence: TGTGCCAGCAGCGTAGGAGGTAGCGGGACCGTCTACAATGAGCAGTTCTTC. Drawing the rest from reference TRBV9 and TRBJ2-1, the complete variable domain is DSGVTQTPKHLITATGQRVTLRCSPRSGDLSVYWYQQSLDQGLQFLIQYYNGEERAKGNILERFSAQQFPDLHSELNLSSLELGDSALYFCASSVGGSGTVYNEQFFGPGTRLTVL.

This CDR3 is CASSAVQGSSYEQYF. DNA for the CDR3: TGCGCCAGCAGTGCAGTCCAGGGGTCCTCCTACGAGCAGTACTTC. The chain joins TRBV10-1 to TRBJ2-7; a weak D match, TRBD1 (6 bases). V was cut by 4 bases and J by 0 bases, with 13 bases left in between. CDR1 and CDR2 from the germline V gene are WNHNN and SYGVQD (reference sequence). The CDR3 contains 15 residues.

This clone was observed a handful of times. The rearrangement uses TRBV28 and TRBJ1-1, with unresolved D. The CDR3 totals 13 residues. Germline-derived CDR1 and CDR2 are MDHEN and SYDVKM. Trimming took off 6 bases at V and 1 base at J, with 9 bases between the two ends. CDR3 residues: CASSASQNTEAFF. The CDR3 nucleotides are TGTGCCAGCAGCGCTTCGCAGAACACTGAAGCTTTCTTT.

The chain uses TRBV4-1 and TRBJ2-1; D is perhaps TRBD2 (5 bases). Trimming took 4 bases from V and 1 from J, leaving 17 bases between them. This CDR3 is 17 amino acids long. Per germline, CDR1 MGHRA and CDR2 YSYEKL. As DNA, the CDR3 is TGCGCCAGCAGCCCCGATCCCGGGGAGTCTTCCTACAATGAGCAGTTCTTC. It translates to CASSPDPGESSYNEQFF.

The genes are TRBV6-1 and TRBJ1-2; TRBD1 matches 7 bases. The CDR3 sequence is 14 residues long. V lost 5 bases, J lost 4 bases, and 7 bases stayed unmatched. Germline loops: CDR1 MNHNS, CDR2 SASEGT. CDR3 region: CASSSRQGAYGYTF. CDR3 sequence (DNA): TGTGCCAGCAGTTCCCGACAGGGTGCCTATGGCTACACCTTC.